This TCR beta chain was sequenced during a study of vaccination and CD4 T cells after COVID-19. Across the whole study: A positive SARS-CoV-2 nasal swab PCR result was recorded for each convalescent patient; about 9 were mild and one severe. Samples after vaccination came a median approximately 73 days past dose two, ranging 14 to 241.

Regarding time point: late sampling 161 to 241 days after vaccination in a few convalescent patients. Germline CDR1 is SGHRS and CDR2 is YFSETQ. The CDR3 is 15 amino acids. Trimming removed 4 bases from V and 2 bases from J, with 16 bases in between. One entry per CDR3 protein results from TCRdb running MiXCR on the PCR reads. The sample holds approximately 36,000 distinct CDR3 sequences, 36% seen once. This clonotype originated in a human donor who had recovered from COVID-19. This chain uses TRBV5-1 with TRBJ2-7; D is perhaps TRBD2 (6 bases). Sample: CD4+ T cells from blood, taken about 7 months after SARS-CoV-2 vaccination. CDR3 residues: CASSDSGGFPYEQYF. The CDR3 coding sequence is TGCGCCAGCAGCGATTCCGGGGGATTTCCCTACGAGCAGTACTTC.